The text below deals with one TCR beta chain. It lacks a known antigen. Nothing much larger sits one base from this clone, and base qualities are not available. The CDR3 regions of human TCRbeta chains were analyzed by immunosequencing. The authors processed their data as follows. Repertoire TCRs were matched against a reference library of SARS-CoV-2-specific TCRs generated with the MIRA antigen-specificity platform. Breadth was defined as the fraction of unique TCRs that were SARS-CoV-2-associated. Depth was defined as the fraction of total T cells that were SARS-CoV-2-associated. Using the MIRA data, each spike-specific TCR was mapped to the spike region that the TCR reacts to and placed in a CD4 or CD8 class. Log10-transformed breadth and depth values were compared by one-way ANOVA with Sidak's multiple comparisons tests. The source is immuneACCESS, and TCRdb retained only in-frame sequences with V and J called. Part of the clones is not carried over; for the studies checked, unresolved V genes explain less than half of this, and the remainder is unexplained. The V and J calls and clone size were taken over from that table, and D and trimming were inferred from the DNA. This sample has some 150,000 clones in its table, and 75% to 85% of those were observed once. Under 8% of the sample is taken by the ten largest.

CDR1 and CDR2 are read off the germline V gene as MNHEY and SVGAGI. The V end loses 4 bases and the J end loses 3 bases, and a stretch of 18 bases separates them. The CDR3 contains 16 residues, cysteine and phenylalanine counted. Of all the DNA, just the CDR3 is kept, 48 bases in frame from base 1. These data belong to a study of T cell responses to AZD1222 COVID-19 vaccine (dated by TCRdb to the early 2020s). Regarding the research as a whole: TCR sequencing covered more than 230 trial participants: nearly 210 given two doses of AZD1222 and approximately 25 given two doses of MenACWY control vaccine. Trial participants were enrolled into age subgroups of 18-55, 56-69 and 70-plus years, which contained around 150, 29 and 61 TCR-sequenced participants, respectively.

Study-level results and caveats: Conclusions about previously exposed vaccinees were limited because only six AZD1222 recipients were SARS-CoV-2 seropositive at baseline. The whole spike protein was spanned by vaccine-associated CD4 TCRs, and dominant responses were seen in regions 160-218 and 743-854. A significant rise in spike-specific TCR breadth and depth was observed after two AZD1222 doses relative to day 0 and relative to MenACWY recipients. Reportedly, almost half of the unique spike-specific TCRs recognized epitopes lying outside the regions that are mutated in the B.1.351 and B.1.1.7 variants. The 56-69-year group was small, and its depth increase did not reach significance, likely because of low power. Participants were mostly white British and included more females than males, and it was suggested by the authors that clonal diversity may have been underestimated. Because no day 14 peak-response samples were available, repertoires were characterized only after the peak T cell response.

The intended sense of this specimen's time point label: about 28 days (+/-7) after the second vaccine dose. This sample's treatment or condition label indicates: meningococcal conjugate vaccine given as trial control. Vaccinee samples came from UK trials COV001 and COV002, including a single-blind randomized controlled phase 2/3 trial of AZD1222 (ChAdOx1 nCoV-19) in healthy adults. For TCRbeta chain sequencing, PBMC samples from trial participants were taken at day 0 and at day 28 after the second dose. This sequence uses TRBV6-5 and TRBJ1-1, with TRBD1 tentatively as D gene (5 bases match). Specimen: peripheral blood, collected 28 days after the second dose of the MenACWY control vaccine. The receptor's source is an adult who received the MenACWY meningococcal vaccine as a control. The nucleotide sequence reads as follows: TGTGCCAGCAGTTCCCTCAGGGACCCCCAGGACACTGAAGCTTTCTTT. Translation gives CASSSLRDPQDTEAFF.